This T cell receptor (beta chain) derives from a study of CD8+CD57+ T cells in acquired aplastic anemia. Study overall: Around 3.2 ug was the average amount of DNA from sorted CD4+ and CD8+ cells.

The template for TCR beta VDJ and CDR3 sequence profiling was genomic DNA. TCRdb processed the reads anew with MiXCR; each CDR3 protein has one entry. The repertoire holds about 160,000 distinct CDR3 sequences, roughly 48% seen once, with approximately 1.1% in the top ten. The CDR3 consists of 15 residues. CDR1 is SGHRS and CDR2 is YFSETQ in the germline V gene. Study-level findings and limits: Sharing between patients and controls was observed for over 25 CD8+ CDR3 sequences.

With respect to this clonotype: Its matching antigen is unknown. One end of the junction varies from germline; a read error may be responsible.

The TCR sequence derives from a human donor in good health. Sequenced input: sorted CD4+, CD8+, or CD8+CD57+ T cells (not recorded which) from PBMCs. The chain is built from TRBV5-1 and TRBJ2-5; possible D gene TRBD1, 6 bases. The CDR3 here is CASSLGQGYQETQHF. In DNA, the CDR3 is TGCGCCAGCAGCTTGGGGCAGGGGTACCAAGAGACCCAGCACTTC.